These 19 T cell receptor beta chains share one sample of origin, sequenced in a study of shared clonotypes between healthy human individuals (dated by TCRdb to between 2020 and 2021). Receptors were amplified or captured by the immunoSEQ multiplex PCR assay. Here the immuneACCESS table is served through TCRdb, limited to in-frame sequences with V and J called. Missing clones are a known gap in these copies; in checked studies unresolved V genes cover under half, and the rest lacks a known reason. The sample has about 2.5 million clones on record, about nine tenths of them singletons. Of the sample, about 0.36% is held by the ten largest clones. The sample was naive CD4+ T cells from PBMCs. In light of the paper, this sample's cell subset or site label describes: CD45RA+ positively selected. The receptors shown here come from a young man in good health. Some clones in this sample may be carry-over from other donors' samples.

As regards this clone: Other DNA sequences within the sample encode an identical CDR3. This chain links TRBV5-1 with TRBJ2-3; D uncertain. Germline CDR1 and CDR2: SGHRS and YFSETQ. The CDR3 consists of 14 residues. V was shortened by 1 base and J by 0 bases, with 6 bases between the two germline ends. The CDR3 is CASSLFSSTDTQYF. DNA of the CDR3: TGCGCCAGCAGCTTGTTTAGTAGCACAGATACGCAGTATTTT.

The gene calls are TRBV7-9 and TRBJ2-3; 7 nucleotides agree with TRBD2. V dropped 8 bases and J dropped 6; count of bases not matched to a gene: 8. CDR3 length: 13 amino acids. Germline CDR1 and CDR2: SEHNR and FQNEAQ (reference sequence). The CDR3 DNA sequence: TGTGCCAGCCGAATAGCGGGTTGGGATACGCAGTATTTT. Encoded protein: CASRIAGWDTQYF.

The chain has TRBV18 and TRBJ1-5, with 11 bases matching TRBD1. Germline loops: CDR1 KGHSH, CDR2 LQKENI. V shed 4 bases and J 7 bases; nucleotides not matched to a gene: 9. The CDR3 contains 16 residues. This chain's CDR3 is CASSLGQGAVGQPQHF. In nucleotides, the CDR3 is TGTGCCAGCTCACTCGGACAGGGGGCAGTTGGGCAGCCCCAGCATTTT.

In regard to this clone: The same CDR3 can be traced to other DNA sequences in this sample. The chain combines TRBV5-6 with TRBJ2-5; no reliable D call. Germline CDR1 and CDR2: SGHDT and YYEEEE. Trimming removed 0 bases at V and 5 bases at J, with 5 bases between. This CDR3 contains 12 residues. In DNA, the CDR3 is TGTGCCAGCAGCTTGGCCGGGGAGACCCAGTACTTC. It codes for CASSLAGETQYF.

This clone was detected only once. This CDR3 is also generated by other DNA sequences in the sample. The chain recombines TRBV30 with TRBJ2-7, with no clear D. The V end lost 1 base, the J end lost 3 bases, and 4 bases lay between the germline ends. The germline V gene encodes CDR1 GTSNPN and CDR2 SVGIG (reference sequence). This CDR3 contains 11 residues. CDR3 residues: CAWSEGYEQYF. The CDR3 bases are TGTGCCTGGAGTGAGGGCTACGAGCAGTACTTC.

V usage is TRBV13 and J usage is TRBJ2-6, with D unclear. V lost 1 base and J 0 bases, leaving 7 bases between the germline ends. CDR3 length equals 16 residues. Germline lookup yields CDR1 PRHDT and CDR2 FYEKMQ (reference sequence). In DNA, the CDR3 is TGTGCCAGCAGCTTAGTGGCCGCCTCTGGGGCCAACGTCCTGACTTTC. Translation: CASSLVAASGANVLTF.

The CDR3 loop reads CASSLISRGISGANVLTF. CDR3 bases: TGTGCCAGCAGCTTAATTTCCAGGGGGATCTCTGGGGCCAACGTCCTGACTTTC. The genes are TRBV7-3 and TRBJ2-6; 7 bases are a match to TRBD1. CDR1 and CDR2 from the germline V gene are SGHTA and FQGTGA. Losses at the gene ends were 1 base for V and 0 bases for J; bases not matched to a gene: 6. The CDR3 contains 18 residues.

The gene calls are TRBV29-1 and TRBJ1-2, with TRBD1 as a possible D gene (5 bases). This CDR3 spans 14 amino acids. Per the germline V gene, CDR1 is SQVTM and CDR2 is ANQGSEA. V was clipped by 2 bases and J by 4 bases, with 14 bases between them. DNA for the CDR3: TGCAGCGTTGAATCGACAGAGAGAGCCTATGGCTACACCTTC. The encoded protein is CSVESTERAYGYTF.

V and J are TRBV5-4 and TRBJ2-2, with 7 nucleotides matching TRBD1. V was clipped by 0 bases and J by 0 bases; unmatched bases: 5. This CDR3 has 17 residues. Germline CDR1 is SGHNT and CDR2 is YYREEE (reference sequence). CDR3 in amino acids: CASSLGLGTANTGELFF. The CDR3, as DNA: TGTGCCAGCAGCTTGGGGCTGGGGACAGCGAACACCGGGGAGCTGTTTTTT.

As to this clone: Other nucleotide sequences from this sample produce the same CDR3. The chain is built from TRBV11-3 and TRBJ2-7, with a possible D match to TRBD2 (6 bases). V was shortened by 5 bases and J by 0 bases, with 14 bases between the two germline ends. Germline lookup yields CDR1 SGHNT and CDR2 YENEEA. The CDR3 consists of 15 residues. CDR3 protein: CASSPGQGGSYEQYF. The CDR3 bases are TGTGCCAGCAGCCCGGGCCAGGGAGGCTCCTACGAGCAGTACTTC. The full variable domain, its missing parts supplied by reference TRBV11-3 and TRBJ2-7, is EAGVVQSPRYKIIEKKQPVAFWCNPISGHNTLYWYLQNLGQGPELLIRYENEEAVDDSQLPKDRFSAERLKGVDSTLKIQPAELGDSAVYLCASSPGQGGSYEQYFGPGTRLTVT.

The J gene is TRBJ2-1, the V gene TRBV5-1; D is unclear. V was pared by 2 bases and J by 7 bases, with 19 bases between. Germline-derived CDR1 and CDR2 are SGHRS and YFSETQ. This CDR3 has 16 residues. The CDR3 coding sequence is TGCGCCAGCAGCTTTAGTCCCCCGTTGAGTGGAAATGAGCAGTTCTTC. It codes for CASSFSPPLSGNEQFF.

This clone was recorded only once. The V gene is TRBV7-9, the J gene TRBJ2-3; no clear D. The CDR3 is 14 residues long. CDR1 SEHNR and CDR2 FQNEAQ come from the germline V gene (reference sequence). Trimming removed 6 bases from V and 1 base from J, with 11 bases in between. This CDR3 reads CASSPFVGTDTQYF. CDR3 DNA: TGTGCCAGCAGTCCCTTTGTTGGCACAGATACGCAGTATTTT.

The count of this clone is one. The gene calls are TRBV27 and TRBJ2-7; TRBD2 agrees at 11 bases. With V trimmed by 6 bases and J by 6 bases, 7 bases remained unmatched. The CDR3 totals 14 residues. CDR1 and CDR2 (germline): MNHEY, SMNVEV (reference sequence). This CDR3 is CASRVAGGGFEQYF. The CDR3 DNA reads TGTGCCAGCAGGGTAGCGGGAGGGGGTTTCGAGCAGTACTTC.

The V and J genes are TRBV7-2 and TRBJ2-3; 10 bases fit TRBD2. Germline CDR1 reads SGHTA; CDR2 reads FQGNSA. The CDR3 consists of 13 residues. The V and J ends lost 0 bases and 13 bases, in that order; junction bases with no gene match: 4. CDR3 loop: CASSLAGLAGEYF. CDR3 nucleotides: TGTGCCAGCAGCTTAGCGGGGCTAGCGGGGGAGTATTTT.

V and J are TRBV14 and TRBJ2-7, with TRBD1 as a possible D gene (5 bases). Germline V gives CDR1 SGHDN, CDR2 FVKESK. This CDR3 is 14 amino acids long. The germline V and J ends were trimmed by 0 bases and 6 bases, with 12 bases remaining between them. The CDR3 sequence: CASSQDSPGAEQYF. In DNA form, the CDR3 reads TGTGCCAGCAGCCAAGACTCCCCTGGGGCCGAGCAGTACTTC. Full variable domain (missing parts from reference TRBV14 and TRBJ2-7): EAGVTQFPSHSVIEKGQTVTLRCDPISGHDNLYWYRRVMGKEIKFLLHFVKESKQDESGMPNNRFLAERTGGTYSTLKVQPAELEDSGVYFCASSQDSPGAEQYFGPGTRLTVT.

The chain recombines TRBV6-5 with TRBJ1-2, with D perhaps matching TRBD1 (5 bases). The V gene lost 7 bases and the J gene lost 6 bases, with 21 bases spanning the gap. This CDR3 has 15 amino acids. The germline V gene encodes CDR1 MNHEY and CDR2 SVGAGI. The CDR3 DNA reads as TGTGCCAGCAAATGGGGCGCGGCGTCGGATAATGGCTACACCTTC. The encoded protein is CASKWGAASDNGYTF.

This chain links TRBV27 with TRBJ2-3; 7 bases are a match to TRBD2. Germline CDR1 reads MNHEY; CDR2 reads SMNVEV (reference sequence). With 4 bases clipped from V and 1 base from J, the junction kept 5 bases outside the gene matches. The CDR3 has 15 residues. The CDR3 DNA reads as TGTGCCAGCAGTTCCCCTAGCGGTCGCACAGATACGCAGTATTTT. It encodes CASSSPSGRTDTQYF.

The gene calls are TRBV5-1 and TRBJ1-2; D is ambiguous. CDR3 length equals 13 residues. The V and J ends lost 0 bases and 8 bases respectively, with 11 bases between them. CDR1 SGHRS and CDR2 YFSETQ come from the germline V gene. As DNA, the CDR3 is TGCGCCAGCAGCTTGGATTTAGTTAGAGGCTACACCTTC. Its translation is CASSLDLVRGYTF.

The chain carries TRBV6-5 and TRBJ1-1; TRBD1 might be the D (5 bases). This CDR3 contains 13 residues. V was clipped by 2 bases and J by 6 bases, with 10 bases between them. Germline V lookup: CDR1 MNHEY, CDR2 SVGAGI. Written as DNA, the CDR3 is TGTGCCAGCAGTTACAGCCTGGGGGCTGAAGCTTTCTTT. The encoded protein is CASSYSLGAEAFF.